The rows below give T cell receptor beta chains drawn from one sample of a study of shared clonotypes between healthy human individuals. Sequenced by immunoSEQ multiplex PCR; TCRdb stores in-frame clones only, minus some. The repertoire consists of just over 2,000,000 clones, with 85% to 95% occurring once and the leading ten covering 0.1% to 0.15%. The specimen was naive CD4+ T cells sorted from blood. Every receptor here comes from a young man in good health. Each CDR3 is given with its conserved first and last residue. Fields, in order: D gene, V gene, J gene, clone size, CDR3 DNA, CDR3 protein. A D gene is named only where the DNA matches it firmly. Size is stated for part of the rows, as once, few or many counts, or as a class when the clone is expanded.

>TRBD2|TRBV5-4|TRBJ2-1|.
TGTGCCAGCAGCTTGCCCCAGGGCGGGGGGATCTACAATGAGCAGTTCTTC
CASSLPQGGGIYNEQFF
>.|TRBV9|TRBJ2-7|.
TGTGCCAGCAGCGTAGGCGCAGGCTACGAGCAGTACTTC
CASSVGAGYEQYF
>.|TRBV6-5|TRBJ1-1|.
TGTGCCAGCAGTTCCCCCTCCTTGAACACTGAAGCTTTCTTT
CASSSPSLNTEAFF
>TRBD2|TRBV5-1|TRBJ2-7|.
TGCGCCAGCAGAATGTTGGGGAGCGGGGATTTCGAGCAGTACTTC
CASRMLGSGDFEQYF
>TRBD1|TRBV4-1|TRBJ1-6|once
TGCGCCAGCAGCCAGGAAGGACAGGGTCATAATTCACCCCTCCACTTT
CASSQEGQGHNSPLHF
>.|TRBV6-5|TRBJ1-2|once
TGTGCCAGCAGTTACGGAGCTCAGGTCGGCTACACCTTC
CASSYGAQVGYTF
>.|TRBV2|TRBJ1-5|.
TGTGCCAGCAAATACTATAGCAATCAGCCCCAGCATTTT
CASKYYSNQPQHF
>TRBD2|TRBV4-1|TRBJ2-5|once
TGCGCCAGCAGCCAAATCGTTTGGGGGGGGACCCAGTACTTC
CASSQIVWGGTQYF
>.|TRBV2|TRBJ1-2|.
TGTGCCAGCGGCACAGGGCTTTATGGCTACACCTTC
CASGTGLYGYTF
>TRBD1|TRBV5-6|TRBJ1-1|.
TGTGCCAGCAGCTTCGGGACAGGGGGCCGGGGCACTGAAGCTTTCTTT
CASSFGTGGRGTEAFF
>.|TRBV29-1|TRBJ2-3|.
TGCAGCGTTGATGTTGCCACAGATACGCAGTATTTT
CSVDVATDTQYF
>.|TRBV7-2|TRBJ2-2|.
TGTGCCAGCAGCCCTTTATACACCGGGGAGCTGTTTTTT
CASSPLYTGELFF
>.|TRBV7-3|TRBJ2-2|.
TGTGCCAGCAGCCGGGACATCTCCGGGGAGCTGTTTTTT
CASSRDISGELFF
>.|TRBV5-4|TRBJ1-2|.
TGTGCCAGCAGCTTGAACAGGGCTGGCTATGGCTACACCTTC
CASSLNRAGYGYTF
>.|TRBV5-4|TRBJ2-5|.
TGTGCCAGCAGCATACCTCCAGGCGGGGAAGAGACCCAGTACTTC
CASSIPPGGEETQYF
>.|TRBV18|TRBJ2-7|.
TGTGCCAGCTCCCCACCGGGCATGCTTTACGAGCAGTACTTC
CASSPPGMLYEQYF
>.|TRBV7-2|TRBJ1-4|.
TGTGCCAGCAGTCGTGGAGCAGCAACTAATGAAAAACTGTTTTTT
CASSRGAATNEKLFF
>.|TRBV19|TRBJ1-5|.
TGTGCCAGTAGTATAGGAGCTGCCTATCAGCCCCAGCATTTT
CASSIGAAYQPQHF
>.|TRBV28|TRBJ2-1|.
TGTGCCAGCAGTTTAGGGGGGACGCGGTCCTACAATGAGCAGTTCTTC
CASSLGGTRSYNEQFF
>TRBD1|TRBV6-6|TRBJ1-3|few
TGTGCCAGCAGCGCTAGCCGGACAGGGCAAGGAAACACCATATATTTT
CASSASRTGQGNTIYF
>TRBD1|TRBV5-1|TRBJ1-2|.
TGCGCCAGCAGCAATGGACAGGACTATGGCTACACCTTC
CASSNGQDYGYTF
>TRBD1|TRBV28|TRBJ2-2|.
TGTGCCAGCAAGACCCCCGGGACAGGGAACACCGGGGAGCTGTTTTTT
CASKTPGTGNTGELFF
>.|TRBV5-6|TRBJ1-1|.
TGTGCCAGCAGCTTGGAGGGGCGGTGGAACACTGAAGCTTTCTTT
CASSLEGRWNTEAFF
>.|TRBV7-6|TRBJ1-2|.
TGTGCCAGCAGCCTTGGAGAGGTGACAGCTAACTATGGCTACACCTTC
CASSLGEVTANYGYTF
>.|TRBV25-1|TRBJ1-1|.
TGTGCCAGCAGACAGGGGAACACTGAAGCTTTCTTT
CASRQGNTEAFF
>TRBD2|TRBV27|TRBJ2-7|.
TGTGTCACGCAGGGGACTAGCTTTTACGAGCAGTACTTC
CVTQGTSFYEQYF
>TRBD1|TRBV7-8|TRBJ1-1|.
TGTGCCAGCAGTATAGGGGGCCCTGGCACTGAAGCTTTCTTT
CASSIGGPGTEAFF
>.|TRBV5-6|TRBJ1-2|.
TGTGCCAGCAGCTTAGGAGGGGGGTATGGCTACACCTTC
CASSLGGGYGYTF
>TRBD2|TRBV15|TRBJ2-1|.
TGTGCCACCAGCAGAGGTAGTAGCGGGAGAGGCGGTGAGCAGTTCTTC
CATSRGSSGRGGEQFF
>.|TRBV7-6|TRBJ2-7|.
TGTGCCAGCAGCTTAGGCCACGCAGGCAACTACGAGCAGTACTTC
CASSLGHAGNYEQYF
>.|TRBV5-4|TRBJ1-2|.
TGTGCCAGCAGCCGGGATCCTAACTATGGCTACACCTTC
CASSRDPNYGYTF
>.|TRBV23-1|TRBJ2-4|.
TGCGCCAGCAGCCGTAGACAGGGAGGGTCGATAAACATTCAGTACTTC
CASSRRQGGSINIQYF
>.|TRBV7-2|TRBJ2-5|.
TGTGCCAGCAGCACCTTGGGGGTAGCTCTGCAAGAGACCCAGTACTTC
CASSTLGVALQETQYF
>.|TRBV7-8|TRBJ2-5|.
TGTGCCAGCAGCTTAGCTTCGGGAGCTAACTCAAAGAAGACCCAGTACTTC
CASSLASGANSKKTQYF
>.|TRBV28|TRBJ1-1|.
TGTGCCAGCAGTTCCATGGGAGCACAGAACACTGAAGCTTTCTTT
CASSSMGAQNTEAFF
>.|TRBV9|TRBJ2-2|.
TGTGCCAGCAGCGCTCCACCTCTGACCGGGGAGCTGTTTTTT
CASSAPPLTGELFF
>.|TRBV4-1|TRBJ2-7|.
TGCGCCAGCAGCCAAGACCTCGGGAGGACAGGGACCACCTACGAGCAGTACTTC
CASSQDLGRTGTTYEQYF
>TRBD1|TRBV10-3|TRBJ1-5|.
TGTGCCATCAGTGAAAACAGGGGGGCTCAGCCCCAGCATTTT
CAISENRGAQPQHF
>.|TRBV6-1|TRBJ1-5|.
TGTGCCAGCAGTGAAGGGGCGCCAGGCAATCAGCCCCAGCATTTT
CASSEGAPGNQPQHF
>TRBD2|TRBV18|TRBJ2-7|.
TGTGCCAGCTCACCGGGACTAGGCTCCTACGAGCAGTACTTC
CASSPGLGSYEQYF
>.|TRBV7-2|TRBJ1-4|.
TGTGCCAGCAGCTTAGGTAGACAGTCGGCGAATGAAAAACTGTTTTTT
CASSLGRQSANEKLFF
>TRBD2|TRBV6-5|TRBJ2-3|.
TGTGCCACCAGACTAGCGGGAGCAGATACGCAGTATTTT
CATRLAGADTQYF